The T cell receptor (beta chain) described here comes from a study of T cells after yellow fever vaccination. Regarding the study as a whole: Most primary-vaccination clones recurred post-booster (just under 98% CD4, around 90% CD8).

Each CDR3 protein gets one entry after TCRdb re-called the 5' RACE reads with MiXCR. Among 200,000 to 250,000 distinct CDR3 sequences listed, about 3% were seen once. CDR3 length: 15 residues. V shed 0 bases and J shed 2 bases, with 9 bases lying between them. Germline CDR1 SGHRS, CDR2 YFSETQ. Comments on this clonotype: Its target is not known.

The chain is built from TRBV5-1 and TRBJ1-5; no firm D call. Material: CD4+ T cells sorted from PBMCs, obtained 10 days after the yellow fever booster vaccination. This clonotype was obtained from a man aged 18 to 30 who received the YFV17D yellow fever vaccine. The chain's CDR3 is CASSLGTEGNQPQHF. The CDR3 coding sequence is TGCGCCAGCAGCTTGGGTACAGAGGGCAATCAGCCCCAGCATTTT.